This passage covers 11 T cell receptor beta chains from one sample sequenced in a study of T cell changes during pregnancy in multiple sclerosis. Libraries were prepared by immunoSEQ multiplex PCR; TCRdb keeps only in-frame clonotypes and omits some of them. This table has around 80,000 clones, approximately 90% appearing once. The sequencing here drew on peripheral blood, taken before pregnancy. The receptors come from a female donor with multiple sclerosis, enrolled in a pregnancy study.

J is TRBJ2-7 and V is TRBV5-6, with D tentatively TRBD1 (5 bases). The V end was cut by 6 bases, the J end by 5 bases, with 12 bases between. In germline, CDR1 is SGHDT, CDR2 YYEEEE. The CDR3 extends over 12 amino acids. The chain's CDR3 is CASKGARDEQYF. CDR3 nucleotides: TGTGCCAGCAAAGGGGCACGGGACGAGCAGTACTTC.

This chain connects TRBV2 to TRBJ2-7; D not resolved. The CDR3 loop spans 15 amino acids. The V end lost 6 bases, the J end lost 3 bases, and 18 bases lay between the germline ends. Germline V CDR1 and CDR2: SNHLY, FYNNEI. The DNA for the CDR3 is TGTGCCAGCAGCGCTATTCGTACAGCTCGCTACGAGCAGTACTTC. This translates into CASSAIRTARYEQYF. Based on the CDR3 plus reference TRBV2 and TRBJ2-7, the full variable domain is EPEVTQTPSHQVTQMGQEVILRCVPISNHLYFYWYRQILGQKVEFLVSFYNNEISEKSEIFDDQFSVERPDGSNFTLKIRSTKLEDSAMYFCASSAIRTARYEQYFGPGTRLTVT.

The chain couples TRBV14 to TRBJ2-1, with D possibly matching TRBD1 (6 bases). The germline CDR1 and CDR2 sequences are SGHDN and FVKESK. Trimming removed 4 bases at V and 8 bases at J, with 9 bases between. The CDR3 loop spans 12 amino acids. The CDR3 sequence is CASSPTGYEQFF. CDR3 nucleotides: TGTGCCAGCAGCCCGACAGGTTATGAGCAGTTCTTC.

The chain links TRBV15 to TRBJ2-7; TRBD1 aligns across 10 bases. Germline V gene lookup returns CDR1 LNHNV and CDR2 YYDKDF (reference sequence). With 3 bases clipped from V and 5 bases from J, the junction kept 4 bases outside the gene matches. The CDR3 loop spans 14 amino acids. The CDR3 DNA sequence: TGTGCCACCAGCAGGGACAGGGGGTTTAACGAGCAGTACTTC. Residues: CATSRDRGFNEQYF.

This rearrangement joins TRBV4-3 to TRBJ1-2; TRBD1 is a possible D gene (5 bases). CDR3 length: 16 amino acids. Germline lookup yields CDR1 LGHNA and CDR2 YSLEER. V was pared by 0 bases and J by 2 bases, with 13 bases between. The CDR3 reads CASSQDIRGPNYGYTF. DNA for the CDR3: TGCGCCAGCAGCCAAGATATTAGGGGCCCCAACTATGGCTACACCTTC.

The chain uses TRBV28 and TRBJ2-7; D is possibly TRBD2 (6 bases). The CDR3 sequence is 13 residues long. V lost 7 bases and J lost 6, with 16 bases in between. CDR1 is MDHEN and CDR2 is SYDVKM in the germline V gene. The CDR3 is CASNPGGMSEQYF. The CDR3 region has the DNA TGTGCCAGCAACCCGGGCGGGATGAGCGAGCAGTACTTC.

The rearrangement uses TRBV11-3 and TRBJ1-1, with D possibly being TRBD1 (6 bases). V shed 4 bases and J shed 6 bases, with 9 bases lying between them. Germline assignment: CDR1 SGHNT and CDR2 YENEEA. CDR3 length: 12 amino acids. In DNA, the CDR3 is TGTGCCAGCAGCTCCCAGGGGTCTGAAGCTTTCTTT. Its translation: CASSSQGSEAFF.

In nucleotides, the CDR3 is TGTGCCAGCAGTTTAGCGGGACAGGGTGACGACATTCAGTACTTC. It translates to CASSLAGQGDDIQYF. The chain is built from TRBV28 and TRBJ2-4, with 9 bases fitting TRBD1. Trimming cost V 2 bases and J 8 bases; bases outside gene matches: 7. CDR1 is MDHEN, CDR2 SYDVKM, per germline. The CDR3 extends over 15 amino acids. Supplemented by reference TRBV28 and TRBJ2-4, the full variable domain reads DVKVTQSSRYLVKRTGEKVFLECVQDMDHENMFWYRQDPGLGLRLIYFSYDVKMKEKGDIPEGYSVSREKKERFSLILESASTNQTSMYLCASSLAGQGDDIQYFGAGTRLSVL.

For the CDR3, the DNA is TGTGCCAGTAGTAAATCCGGGACTATCAATAATGAGCAGTTCTTC. It translates to CASSKSGTINNEQFF. The chain combines TRBV19 with TRBJ2-1; TRBD2 aligns across 7 bases. V shed 4 bases, J shed 7 bases, and the junction held 10 bases outside the gene matches. Germline loops: CDR1 LNHDA, CDR2 SQIVND (reference sequence). This CDR3 is built from 15 residues. Full variable domain (rest looked up from reference TRBV19 and TRBJ2-1): DGGITQSPKYLFRKEGQNVTLSCEQNLNHDAMYWYRQDPGQGLRLIYYSQIVNDFQKGDIAEGYSVSREKKESFPLTVTSAQKNPTAFYLCASSKSGTINNEQFFGPGTRLTVL.

The V gene is TRBV28, the J gene TRBJ1-5, with TRBD1 matching over 10 bases. The CDR3 has 18 residues. The V segment lost 5 bases and the J segment 4 bases; nucleotides outside the gene matches: 14. Looked up from germline, CDR1 is MDHEN and CDR2 is SYDVKM. The CDR3 nucleotides read TGTGCCAGCAGTCTCCGGGACAGGGGTAAATTTGGGAATCAGCCCCAGCATTTT. This codes for CASSLRDRGKFGNQPQHF.

The chain is built from TRBV29-1 and TRBJ1-2; tentatively, D is TRBD1 (5 bases). This CDR3 has 14 residues. Germline CDR1 and CDR2: SQVTM and ANQGSEA. Trimming removed 5 bases at V and 4 bases at J, with 17 bases between. Here the CDR3 DNA reads TGCAGCGTTTCAGTGGGACTGACGGGCTATGGCTACACCTTC. This gives the protein CSVSVGLTGYGYTF.